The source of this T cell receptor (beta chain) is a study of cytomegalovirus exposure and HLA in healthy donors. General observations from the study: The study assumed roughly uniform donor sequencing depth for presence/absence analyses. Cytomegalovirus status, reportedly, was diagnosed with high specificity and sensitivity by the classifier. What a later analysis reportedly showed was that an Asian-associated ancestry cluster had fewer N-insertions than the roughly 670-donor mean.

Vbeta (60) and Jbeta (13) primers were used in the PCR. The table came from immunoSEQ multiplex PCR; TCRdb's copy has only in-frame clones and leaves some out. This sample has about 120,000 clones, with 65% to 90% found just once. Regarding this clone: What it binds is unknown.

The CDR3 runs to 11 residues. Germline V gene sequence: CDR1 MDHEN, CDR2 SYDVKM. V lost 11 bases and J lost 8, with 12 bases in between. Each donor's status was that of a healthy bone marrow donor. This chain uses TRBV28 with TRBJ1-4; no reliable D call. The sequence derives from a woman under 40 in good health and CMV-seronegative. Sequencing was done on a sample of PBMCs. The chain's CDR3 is CAVSPGEKLFF. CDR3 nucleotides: TGTGCCGTCTCCCCGGGGGAAAAACTGTTTTTT.